A selection of T cell receptor beta chains follows, all from one sample in a study of shared clonotypes between healthy human individuals. Assay used: immunoSEQ multiplex PCR; TCRdb lists only in-frame clones, some missing. The table shows about 1 million clones, with roughly 75% occurring only once. Sequencing was carried out using memory CD4+ T cells sorted from blood. The receptors here all came from a man between 18 and 35 years old in good health. The CDR3 runs from the conserved cysteine through the conserved F or W. D genes are given only for firm matches. The listing skips clone size in some rows; elsewhere it reads once, few, many or a size class.

>-|TRBJ1-2|-|TRBV28
CASSSPGLNYGYTF
TGTGCCAGCAGTTCACCGGGACTGAACTATGGCTACACCTTC
>once|TRBJ2-7|TRBD1|TRBV5-1
CASSFATGSYEQYF
TGCGCCAGCAGCTTTGCGACAGGGTCCTACGAGCAGTACTTC
>few|TRBJ1-1|-|TRBV19
CASSIVPGRRSGMNTEAFF
TGTGCCAGTAGTATAGTTCCCGGCCGGAGATCAGGGATGAACACTGAAGCTTTCTTT
>-|TRBJ1-4|-|TRBV30
CAWSVTEKLFF
TGTGCCTGGAGTGTGACTGAAAAACTGTTTTTT
>-|TRBJ1-1|TRBD1|TRBV30
CACRGQGNTEAFF
TGTGCCTGCCGGGGACAGGGGAACACTGAAGCTTTCTTT
>-|TRBJ2-5|-|TRBV11-3
CASSLDQEETQYF
TGTGCCAGCAGCTTAGATCAGGAGGAGACCCAGTACTTC
>once|TRBJ2-7|TRBD1|TRBV6-6
CASGDRARYEQYF
TGTGCCAGCGGGGACAGGGCCAGGTACGAGCAGTACTTC
>-|TRBJ2-7|TRBD1|TRBV11-2
CASSHPGTGLNF
TGTGCCAGCAGCCATCCCGGGACAGGGCTGAACTTC
>-|TRBJ2-7|-|TRBV7-2
CASSLSSGPYEQYF
TGTGCCAGCAGCTTAAGTTCGGGCCCGTACGAGCAGTACTTC
>many|TRBJ2-5|-|TRBV11-2
CASSPRISGERETQYF
TGTGCCAGCAGCCCTAGAATTTCAGGGGAGCGCGAGACCCAGTACTTC
>many|TRBJ1-2|-|TRBV2
CASRADRTPNYGYTF
TGTGCCAGCAGGGCCGACCGAACGCCTAACTATGGCTACACCTTC
>few|TRBJ1-5|-|TRBV28
CASSLVGYSNQPQHF
TGTGCCAGCAGTTTAGTGGGATATAGCAATCAGCCCCAGCATTTT
>once|TRBJ2-2|TRBD2|TRBV19
CASSATSGHTGELFF
TGTGCCAGTAGTGCGACTAGCGGACACACCGGGGAGCTGTTTTTT
>-|TRBJ1-4|-|TRBV30
CAWSVGVRSGKLFF
TGTGCCTGGAGTGTAGGTGTCAGGTCGGGAAAACTGTTTTTT
>-|TRBJ1-2|TRBD1|TRBV19
CASSRQGSYGYTF
TGTGCCAGTAGTCGACAGGGGAGCTATGGCTACACCTTC
>-|TRBJ2-7|-|TRBV5-6
CASSLRRLAGAEQYF
TGTGCCAGCAGCTTGCGAAGACTAGCAGGGGCCGAGCAGTACTTC
>-|TRBJ2-5|TRBD1|TRBV5-6
CASSKIQGAYETQYF
TGTGCCAGCAGCAAGATACAGGGGGCGTACGAGACCCAGTACTTC
>-|TRBJ1-1|-|TRBV7-7
CASSRDRNTEAFF
TGTGCTAGCAGCAGAGACCGAAACACTGAAGCTTTCTTT
>-|TRBJ2-5|-|TRBV10-2
CASSSGTKAQYF
TGCGCCAGCAGTTCGGGGACAAAGGCCCAGTACTTC
>many|TRBJ1-3|TRBD1|TRBV28
CATSKSYGPGQGAGNTIYF
TGTGCCACCTCTAAATCCTACGGTCCAGGGCAGGGGGCTGGAAACACCATATATTTT
>-|TRBJ2-7|TRBD2|TRBV28
CASSIPRGAGADYEQYF
TGTGCCAGCAGTATCCCGCGGGGGGCAGGGGCCGACTACGAGCAGTACTTC
>-|TRBJ2-3|-|TRBV11-3
CASSPENADTQYF
TGTGCCAGCAGCCCTGAGAACGCAGATACGCAGTATTTT
>-|TRBJ1-4|-|TRBV6-1
CASSEAWQGTEKLFF
TGTGCCAGCAGTGAAGCGTGGCAGGGGACTGAAAAACTGTTTTTT
>-|TRBJ1-6|-|TRBV5-5
CASSFDPGGISSPLHF
TGTGCCAGCAGCTTCGATCCGGGGGGCATTAGTTCACCCCTCCACTTT
>-|TRBJ1-1|-|TRBV30
CAWSKGTANTEAFF
TGTGCCTGGAGCAAAGGGACGGCGAACACTGAAGCTTTCTTT
>few|TRBJ1-5|TRBD1|TRBV19
CASSIYGDRPSQPQHF
TGTGCCAGTAGTATTTATGGGGACAGACCGAGTCAGCCCCAGCATTTT
>-|TRBJ2-2|-|TRBV27
CASSPQNTVNGELFF
TGTGCCAGCAGTCCCCAAAACACGGTGAACGGGGAGCTGTTTTTT
>-|TRBJ2-2|TRBD2|TRBV6-5
CASSPTGTSAGELFF
TGTGCCAGCAGCCCAACCGGGACTAGCGCCGGGGAGCTGTTTTTT
>-|TRBJ2-3|-|TRBV11-2
CASSFEGLADTQYF
TGTGCCAGCAGCTTTGAGGGTTTGGCAGATACGCAGTATTTT
>-|TRBJ1-2|TRBD1|TRBV6-1
CASSDYKDRSYGYTF
TGTGCCAGCAGTGATTATAAGGACAGGAGCTATGGCTACACCTTC
>-|TRBJ2-5|TRBD1|TRBV30
CAWSVPQGARETQYF
TGTGCCTGGAGTGTACCACAGGGGGCCCGAGAGACCCAGTACTTC
>few|TRBJ1-1|-|TRBV7-2
CASSIQTNTEAFF
TGTGCCAGCAGCATACAGACGAACACTGAAGCTTTCTTT
>-|TRBJ1-1|TRBD1|TRBV5-1
CASSRGLGTEAFF
TGCGCCAGCAGCAGGGGGCTGGGCACTGAAGCTTTCTTT
>-|TRBJ1-2|-|TRBV5-1
CASSFRDPADGYTF
TGCGCCAGCAGCTTCCGGGACCCAGCGGATGGCTACACCTTC
>-|TRBJ2-7|-|TRBV30
CAWSTRGTAYEQYF
TGTGCCTGGAGTACGCGTGGTACGGCCTACGAGCAGTACTTC
>-|TRBJ2-7|-|TRBV6-1
CASMGVHEQYF
TGTGCCAGCATGGGCGTCCACGAGCAGTACTTC
>once|TRBJ1-2|-|TRBV9
CASAPGGQAPLVGYTF
TGTGCCAGCGCCCCTGGGGGGCAGGCCCCTTTGGTCGGCTACACCTTC
>-|TRBJ1-4|-|TRBV2
CASSGRDTSAEKLFF
TGTGCCAGCAGTGGCCGGGACACATCCGCGGAGAAACTGTTTTTT
>-|TRBJ1-1|-|TRBV30
CAWSAQVTNTEAFF
TGTGCCTGGAGTGCACAGGTAACCAACACTGAAGCTTTCTTT
>-|TRBJ2-1|TRBD2|TRBV9
CASSPQPSGGYEQFF
TGTGCCAGCAGCCCCCAGCCTAGCGGGGGGTATGAGCAGTTCTTC
>few|TRBJ1-4|-|TRBV2
CASSPQGNEKLFF
TGTGCCAGCAGCCCCCAGGGTAATGAAAAACTGTTTTTT
>-|TRBJ1-5|-|TRBV19
CARPKEQPQHF
TGTGCCAGACCGAAGGAACAGCCCCAGCATTTT
>-|TRBJ2-1|-|TRBV10-3
CAISERDGVERQFF
TGTGCCATCAGTGAGAGGGACGGAGTAGAGAGACAGTTCTTC
>-|TRBJ2-7|-|TRBV5-1
CASSLPSYEQYF
TGCGCCAGCAGCTTACCCTCCTACGAGCAGTACTTC
>few|TRBJ2-7|-|TRBV10-3
CAISAGGDYEQYF
TGTGCCATCAGTGCAGGGGGGGACTACGAGCAGTACTTC
>-|TRBJ2-7|-|TRBV6-6
CASSPGAGEQYF
TGTGCCAGCAGCCCAGGGGCTGGCGAGCAGTACTTC
>-|TRBJ2-1|TRBD2|TRBV7-2
CASTLFTSGGLNEQFF
TGTGCCAGCACATTATTTACTAGCGGGGGTCTCAATGAGCAGTTCTTC
>few|TRBJ2-7|-|TRBV12-2
CARTTGRVGEQYF
TGTGCAAGGACGACAGGGAGAGTAGGCGAGCAGTACTTC
>once|TRBJ1-4|-|TRBV2
CASGTNEKLFF
TGTGCCAGCGGAACTAATGAAAAACTGTTTTTT
>many|TRBJ2-1|TRBD1|TRBV7-9
CASSLWGQGDEQFF
TGTGCCAGCAGCCTTTGGGGACAGGGTGATGAGCAGTTCTTC
>-|TRBJ1-4|-|TRBV5-1
CASSLGGHATNEKLFF
TGCGCCAGCAGCCTTGGGGGTCATGCAACTAATGAAAAACTGTTTTTT
>-|TRBJ1-3|-|TRBV5-1
CASSLADRTSGNTIYF
TGCGCCAGCAGCTTGGCCGACAGGACCTCTGGAAACACCATATATTTT
>-|TRBJ2-3|TRBD2|TRBV9
CASSVGAGGPQAQYF
TGTGCCAGCAGCGTAGGGGCGGGGGGCCCCCAGGCGCAGTATTTT
>-|TRBJ1-2|-|TRBV5-4
CASSRSGSNYGYTF
TGTGCCAGCAGCCGATCAGGTTCCAACTATGGCTACACCTTC
>-|TRBJ1-1|-|TRBV5-4
CASSETVNTEAFF
TGTGCCAGCAGCGAAACAGTTAACACTGAAGCTTTCTTT